A selection of T cell receptor beta chains follows, all from one sample in a study of T cells in localized non-small cell lung cancer. TCRdb's copy holds only in-frame clones and misses some; the assay was immunoSEQ multiplex PCR. Of approximately 140,000 clones listed, 70% to 90% are singletons. The sample here was peripheral blood, taken before any cancer treatment. The origin of the receptors is a female donor over 55 with stage I lung adenocarcinoma. The CDR3 runs from the conserved cysteine through the conserved F or W. The D gene is left open where the match is weak. Expanded clones are given a class, and other clones once, few, many or no size at all.

D gene	clone size	V gene	J gene	CDR3 protein	CDR3 DNA
.	.	TRBV12-2	TRBJ1-2	CASRSYGYTF	TGTGCAAGTCGCTCCTATGGCTACACCTTC
.	.	TRBV9	TRBJ2-7	CASSARAFGSEQYF	TGTGCCAGCAGCGCCCGAGCCTTTGGAAGCGAGCAGTACTTC
TRBD1	.	TRBV5-8	TRBJ1-1	CASSFPTGVNEAFF	TGTGCCAGCAGCTTCCCGACAGGGGTTAACGAAGCTTTCTTT
.	once	TRBV6-4	TRBJ1-5	CATQWGNNQPQHF	TGTGCCACCCAATGGGGGAACAATCAGCCCCAGCATTTT
TRBD1	.	TRBV2	TRBJ1-2	CASSEEGQGLSGYTF	TGTGCCAGCAGTGAAGAGGGACAGGGTTTAAGTGGCTACACCTTC
TRBD2	.	TRBV5-1	TRBJ2-1	CASTQGGLANHEQFF	TGCGCCAGCACCCAAGGTGGACTAGCGAACCATGAGCAGTTCTTC
TRBD2	.	TRBV6-6	TRBJ2-7	CASSYSSGTGPEQYF	TGTGCCAGCAGTTACTCGAGCGGGACGGGCCCTGAGCAGTACTTC
TRBD1	.	TRBV5-5	TRBJ1-5	CASSLVPGQGNQPQHF	TGTGCCAGCAGCTTGGTGCCTGGACAGGGAAATCAGCCCCAGCATTTT
.	few	TRBV20-1	TRBJ1-1	CSATRTGEAFF	TGCAGTGCAACCCGGACGGGTGAAGCTTTCTTT
.	.	TRBV7-2	TRBJ2-1	CASSLASASYNEQFF	TGTGCCAGCAGCTTAGCGAGCGCGTCCTACAATGAGCAGTTCTTC
.	.	TRBV30	TRBJ2-3	CAWSRGVDTDTQYF	TGTGCCTGGAGTAGAGGGGTTGACACAGATACGCAGTATTTT
.	.	TRBV2	TRBJ2-2	CASSSGANTGELFF	TGTGCCAGCAGTTCCGGGGCGAACACCGGGGAGCTGTTTTTT
.	.	TRBV30	TRBJ2-7	CAWSVLSGLREQYF	TGTGCCTGGAGTGTACTCTCGGGGCTCCGGGAGCAGTACTTC
.	.	TRBV4-1	TRBJ1-1	CASSQEAGGSPSEAFF	TGCGCCAGCAGCCAAGAGGCAGGTGGGAGCCCATCTGAAGCTTTCTTT
TRBD1	.	TRBV10-3	TRBJ2-1	CAISERQGRYNEQFF	TGTGCCATCAGTGAGCGACAGGGGAGGTACAATGAGCAGTTCTTC
.	.	TRBV25-1	TRBJ1-3	CASSEFGVNTIYF	TGTGCCAGCAGTGAATTCGGAGTAAACACCATATATTTT
TRBD1	.	TRBV28	TRBJ1-5	CASSLVDRGLDQPQHF	TGTGCCAGCAGTCTCGTTGACAGGGGGCTCGATCAGCCCCAGCATTTT
TRBD1	.	TRBV9	TRBJ1-1	CASSGTGEGGSEAFF	TGTGCCAGCAGCGGTACAGGGGAGGGAGGTTCTGAAGCTTTCTTT
.	.	TRBV28	TRBJ2-7	CASSSPLSVYEQYF	TGTGCCAGCAGTTCCCCCCTTAGCGTGTACGAGCAGTACTTC
.	.	TRBV9	TRBJ2-3	CASSVEGSSSTDTQYF	TGTGCCAGCAGCGTAGAGGGGTCGTCTAGCACAGATACGCAGTATTTT
.	once	TRBV2	TRBJ2-7	CASKPGHLGYEQYF	TGTGCCAGCAAACCGGGCCACCTCGGATACGAGCAGTACTTC
.	once	TRBV28	TRBJ1-4	CASSSGRLNEKLFF	TGTGCCAGCAGCTCCGGGCGGCTTAATGAAAAACTGTTTTTT
.	few	TRBV7-9	TRBJ1-5	CASSSQSNQPQHF	TGTGCCAGCAGCTCCCAGTCAAATCAGCCCCAGCATTTT
.	.	TRBV28	TRBJ2-1	CASRGGGSYNEQFF	TGTGCCAGCAGGGGCGGTGGCTCCTACAATGAGCAGTTCTTC
.	.	TRBV7-3	TRBJ2-7	CASSLNGIGGASEQYF	TGTGCCAGCAGCTTAAATGGGATTGGGGGAGCGAGCGAGCAGTACTTC
.	.	TRBV4-2	TRBJ2-5	CASSQDWGVEETQYF	TGTGCCAGCAGCCAAGATTGGGGAGTGGAAGAGACCCAGTACTTC
TRBD1	.	TRBV10-1	TRBJ2-5	CASSESGTGGETQYF	TGCGCCAGCAGTGAGTCGGGGACAGGGGGAGAGACCCAGTACTTC
TRBD1	.	TRBV5-6	TRBJ1-5	CASSFGQGIQPQHF	TGTGCCAGCAGCTTCGGACAGGGTATTCAGCCCCAGCATTTT
.	.	TRBV5-6	TRBJ2-7	CASSLGQIPTYEQYF	TGTGCCAGCAGCTTGGGTCAGATACCCACCTACGAGCAGTACTTC